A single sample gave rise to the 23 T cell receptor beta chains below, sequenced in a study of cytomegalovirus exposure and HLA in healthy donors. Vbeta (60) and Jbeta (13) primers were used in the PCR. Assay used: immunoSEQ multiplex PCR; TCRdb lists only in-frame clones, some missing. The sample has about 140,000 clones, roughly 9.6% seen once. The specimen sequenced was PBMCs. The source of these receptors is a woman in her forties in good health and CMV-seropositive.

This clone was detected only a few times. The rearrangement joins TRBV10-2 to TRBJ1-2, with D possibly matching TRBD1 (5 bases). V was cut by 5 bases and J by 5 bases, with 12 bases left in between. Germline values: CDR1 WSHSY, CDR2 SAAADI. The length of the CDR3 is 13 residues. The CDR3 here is CASSLGARYGYTF. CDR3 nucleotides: TGCGCCAGCAGTCTTGGGGCGCGATATGGCTACACCTTC.

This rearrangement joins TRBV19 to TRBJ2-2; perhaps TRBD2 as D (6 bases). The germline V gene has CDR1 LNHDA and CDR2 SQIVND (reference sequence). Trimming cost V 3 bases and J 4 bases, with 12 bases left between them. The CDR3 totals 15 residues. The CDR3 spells CASSIRLGGTGELFF. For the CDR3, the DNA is TGTGCCAGTAGTATCCGACTAGGTGGCACCGGGGAGCTGTTTTTT.

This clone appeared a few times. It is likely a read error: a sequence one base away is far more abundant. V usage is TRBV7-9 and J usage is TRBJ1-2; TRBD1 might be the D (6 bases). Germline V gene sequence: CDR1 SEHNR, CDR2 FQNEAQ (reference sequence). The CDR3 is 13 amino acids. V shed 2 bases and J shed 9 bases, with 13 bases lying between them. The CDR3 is CASSLQGPRCYTF. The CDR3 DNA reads TGTGCCAGCAGCTTACAGGGGCCGAGGTGCTACACCTTC.

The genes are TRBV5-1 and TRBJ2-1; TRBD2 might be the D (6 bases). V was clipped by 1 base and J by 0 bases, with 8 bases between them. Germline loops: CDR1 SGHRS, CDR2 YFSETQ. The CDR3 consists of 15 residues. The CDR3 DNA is TGCGCCAGCAGCTTGCCCGGGGGCTCCTACAATGAGCAGTTCTTC. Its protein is CASSLPGGSYNEQFF.

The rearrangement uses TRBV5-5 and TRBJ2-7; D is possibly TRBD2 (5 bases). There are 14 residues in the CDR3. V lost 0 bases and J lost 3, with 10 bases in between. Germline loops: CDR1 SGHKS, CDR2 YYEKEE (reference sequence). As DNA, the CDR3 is TGTGCCAGCAGCTTGGTAGCCCGGGGCTACGAGCAGTACTTC. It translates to CASSLVARGYEQYF.

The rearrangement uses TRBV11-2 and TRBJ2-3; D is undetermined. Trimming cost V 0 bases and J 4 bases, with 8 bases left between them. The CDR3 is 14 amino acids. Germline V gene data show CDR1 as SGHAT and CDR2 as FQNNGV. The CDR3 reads CASSLDGGPDTQYF. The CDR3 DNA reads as TGTGCCAGCAGCTTAGACGGTGGGCCAGATACGCAGTATTTT.

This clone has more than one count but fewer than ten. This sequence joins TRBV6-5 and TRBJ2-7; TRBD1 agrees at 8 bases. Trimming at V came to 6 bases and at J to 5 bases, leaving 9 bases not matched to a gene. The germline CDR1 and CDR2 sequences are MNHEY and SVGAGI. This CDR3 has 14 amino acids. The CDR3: CASSHQGAGDEQYF. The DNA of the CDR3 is TGTGCCAGCAGCCATCAGGGGGCGGGCGACGAGCAGTACTTC.

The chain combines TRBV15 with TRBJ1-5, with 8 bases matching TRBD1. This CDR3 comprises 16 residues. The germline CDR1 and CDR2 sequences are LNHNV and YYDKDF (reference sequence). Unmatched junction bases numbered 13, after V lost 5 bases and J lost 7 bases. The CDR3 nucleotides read TGTGCCACCAGCCCCCAGGAGGGGACAGGTGGGCAGCCCCAGCATTTT. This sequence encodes CATSPQEGTGGQPQHF.

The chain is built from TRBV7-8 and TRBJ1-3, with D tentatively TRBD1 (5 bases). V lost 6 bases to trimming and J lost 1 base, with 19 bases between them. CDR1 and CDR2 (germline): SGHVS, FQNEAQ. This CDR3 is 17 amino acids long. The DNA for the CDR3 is TGTGCCAGCAGTAGTCAGCTACGCCGGGGGTCTGGAAACACCATATATTTT. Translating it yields CASSSQLRRGSGNTIYF.

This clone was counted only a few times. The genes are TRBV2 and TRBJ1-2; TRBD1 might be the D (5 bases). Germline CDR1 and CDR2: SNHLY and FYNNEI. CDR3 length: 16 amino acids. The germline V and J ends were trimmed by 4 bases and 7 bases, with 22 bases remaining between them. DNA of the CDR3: TGTGCCAGCAGTGGGGGTCTGCGGGGCGGAACAGTTGGCTACACCTTC. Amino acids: CASSGGLRGGTVGYTF.

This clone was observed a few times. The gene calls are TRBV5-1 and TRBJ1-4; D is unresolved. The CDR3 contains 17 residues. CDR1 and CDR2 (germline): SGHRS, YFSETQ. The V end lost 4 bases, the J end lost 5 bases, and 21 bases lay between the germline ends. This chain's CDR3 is CASSPRGGSSLNEKLFF. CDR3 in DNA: TGCGCCAGCAGCCCGCGAGGAGGGTCAAGTCTGAATGAAAAACTGTTTTTT.

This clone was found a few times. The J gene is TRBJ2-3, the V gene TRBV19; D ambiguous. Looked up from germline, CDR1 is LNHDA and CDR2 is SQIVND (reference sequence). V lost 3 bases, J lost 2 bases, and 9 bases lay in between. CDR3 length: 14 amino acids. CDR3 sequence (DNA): TGTGCCAGTAGTATTGAGAGGCACACAGATACGCAGTATTTT. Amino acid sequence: CASSIERHTDTQYF.

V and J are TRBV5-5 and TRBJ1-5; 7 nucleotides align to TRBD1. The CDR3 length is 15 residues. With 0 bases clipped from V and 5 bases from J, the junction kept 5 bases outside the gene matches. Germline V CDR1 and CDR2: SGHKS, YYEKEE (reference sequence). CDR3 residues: CASSLEQGRYQPQHF. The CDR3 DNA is TGTGCCAGCAGCTTGGAACAGGGGAGATATCAGCCCCAGCATTTT. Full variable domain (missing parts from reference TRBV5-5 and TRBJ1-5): DAGVTQSPTHLIKTRGQQVTLRCSPISGHKSVSWYQQVLGQGPQFIFQYYEKEERGRGNFPDRFSARQFPNYSSELNVNALLLGDSALYLCASSLEQGRYQPQHFGDGTRLSIL.

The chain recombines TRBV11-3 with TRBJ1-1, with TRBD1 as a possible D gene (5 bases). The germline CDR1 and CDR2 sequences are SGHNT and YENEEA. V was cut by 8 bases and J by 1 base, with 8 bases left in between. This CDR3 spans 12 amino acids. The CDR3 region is CASRGWNTEAFF. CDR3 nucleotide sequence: TGTGCCAGCCGGGGGTGGAACACTGAAGCTTTCTTT.

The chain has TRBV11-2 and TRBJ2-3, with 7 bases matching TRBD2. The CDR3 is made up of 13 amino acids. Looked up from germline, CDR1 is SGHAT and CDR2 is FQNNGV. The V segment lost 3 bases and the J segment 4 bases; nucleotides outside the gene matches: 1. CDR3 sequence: CASSFGLADTQYF. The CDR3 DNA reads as TGTGCCAGCAGCTTTGGACTAGCAGATACGCAGTATTTT.

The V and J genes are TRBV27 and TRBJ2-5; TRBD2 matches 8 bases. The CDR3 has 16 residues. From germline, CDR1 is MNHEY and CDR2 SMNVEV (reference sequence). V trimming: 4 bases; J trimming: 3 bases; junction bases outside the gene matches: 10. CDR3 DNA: TGTGCCAGCAGTTACCCCACTAGCGGCCATAAAGAGACCCAGTACTTC. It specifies CASSYPTSGHKETQYF.

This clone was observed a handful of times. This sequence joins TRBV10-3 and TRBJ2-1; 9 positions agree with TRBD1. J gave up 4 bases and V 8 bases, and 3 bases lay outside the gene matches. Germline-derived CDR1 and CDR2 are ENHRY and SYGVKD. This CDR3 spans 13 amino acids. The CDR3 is CAIGGQGYNEQFF. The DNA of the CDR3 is TGTGCCATCGGGGGACAGGGTTACAATGAGCAGTTCTTC.

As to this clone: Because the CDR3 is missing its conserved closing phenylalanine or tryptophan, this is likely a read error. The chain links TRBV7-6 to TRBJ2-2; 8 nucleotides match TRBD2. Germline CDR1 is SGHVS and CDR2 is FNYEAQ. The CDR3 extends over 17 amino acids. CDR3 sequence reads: CASSSVAGGWDTGELFL. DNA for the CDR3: TGTGCCAGCAGTTCCGTCGCGGGGGGCTGGGACACAGGGGAGCTGTTTTTG.

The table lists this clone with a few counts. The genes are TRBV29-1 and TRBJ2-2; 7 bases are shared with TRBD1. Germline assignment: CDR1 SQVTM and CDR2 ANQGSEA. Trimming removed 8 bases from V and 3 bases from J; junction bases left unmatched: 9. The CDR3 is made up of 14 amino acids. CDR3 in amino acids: CSYKTGLDTGELFF. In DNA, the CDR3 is TGCAGCTACAAGACAGGGTTGGACACCGGGGAGCTGTTTTTT.

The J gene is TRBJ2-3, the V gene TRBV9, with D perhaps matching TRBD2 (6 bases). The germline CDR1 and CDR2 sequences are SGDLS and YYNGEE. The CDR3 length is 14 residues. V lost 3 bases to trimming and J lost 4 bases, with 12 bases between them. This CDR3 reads CASSATSLADTQYF. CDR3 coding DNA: TGTGCCAGCAGCGCGACTAGTCTTGCAGATACGCAGTATTTT.

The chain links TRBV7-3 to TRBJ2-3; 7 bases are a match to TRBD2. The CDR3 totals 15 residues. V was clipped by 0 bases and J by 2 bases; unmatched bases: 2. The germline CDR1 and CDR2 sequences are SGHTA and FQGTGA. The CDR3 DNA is TGTGCCAGCAGCTTAACGGGAGGGATCACAGATACGCAGTATTTT. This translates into CASSLTGGITDTQYF.

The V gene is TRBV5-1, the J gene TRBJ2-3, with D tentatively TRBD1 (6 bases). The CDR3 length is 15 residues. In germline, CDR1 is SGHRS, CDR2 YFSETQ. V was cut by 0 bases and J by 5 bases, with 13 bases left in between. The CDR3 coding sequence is TGCGCCAGCAGCTTGGGCAGGGGAGATAGAGATACGCAGTATTTT. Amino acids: CASSLGRGDRDTQYF.

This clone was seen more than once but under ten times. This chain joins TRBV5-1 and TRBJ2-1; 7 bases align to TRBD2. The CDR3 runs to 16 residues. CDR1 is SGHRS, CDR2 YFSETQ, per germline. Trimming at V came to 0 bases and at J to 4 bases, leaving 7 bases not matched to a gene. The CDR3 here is CASSLEMASGYNEQFF. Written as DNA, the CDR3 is TGCGCCAGCAGCTTGGAGATGGCTAGCGGATACAATGAGCAGTTCTTC.